Listed here is a single TCR beta chain. Its antigen is not yet known. The input lacks base qualities; no much larger clone sits a single base away. Trimming takes 6 bases off V and 12 bases off J; junction bases not matched to a gene: 8. The germline V gene gives CDR1 as SGHDN and CDR2 as FVKESK. The CDR3 numbers 13 residues from cysteine through phenylalanine. Only the CDR3 region is kept as DNA, spanning 39 bases read in frame from base 1. The sample belongs to a study of Ad26.COV2.S vaccination and SARS-CoV-2 variants listed by TCRdb under 2021. For the wider study: Vaccine-arm donors were drawn from COV1001, a multicentre, randomized, double-blind, placebo-controlled phase I-IIa trial of Ad26.COV2.S in healthy adults. Investigators did not know the trial group allocation while performing experiments and assessing outcomes. Trial participants were randomized into five groups of five, in which low-dose or high-dose Ad26.COV2.S was given once or twice, or placebo was given on both occasions. A total of roughly 30 samples were included in the TCR-sequenced set, comprising roughly 19 Ad26.COV2.S vaccine recipients, 5 placebo recipients and 8 SARS-CoV-2 convalescent individuals. TCRbeta repertoire sequencing served as the tool for gauging how specific and how broad the SARS-CoV-2-reactive T cell receptors were following Ad26.COV2.S vaccination. Dosing of Ad26.COV2.S was intramuscular, at either 5x10^10 or 1x10^11 viral particles, delivered as one shot or as two shots spaced 56 days apart.

TCRbeta CDR3 regions were sequenced with the immunoSEQ Assay. After extraction, genomic DNA underwent amplification by bias-controlled multiplex PCR, followed by high-throughput sequencing. On the study's bioinformatics: Collapsing and filtering of sequences were performed to quantify the absolute abundance of each unique TCRbeta CDR3 region. T cell fraction was estimated by normalizing TCRbeta template counts to usable DNA, with usable DNA measured through amplification of reference genes found in all nucleated cells. Repertoire TCRs were annotated as SARS-CoV-2-specific when V gene, CDR3 amino acid sequence and J gene were exactly matched to a known reactive TCR set. The reference SARS-CoV-2 TCR set came from MIRA and was filtered for enrichment in COVID-19-positive ImmuneCODE repertoires, removing public or cross-reactive TCRs. Using the MIRA antigens, annotated TCRs were further analysed by specific ORF or by position within an ORF. Breadth was defined as the number of annotated unique rearrangements divided by the total number of unique productive rearrangements, and depth was defined as the summed frequency of the annotated unique rearrangements. Two-sided Wilcoxon rank-sum tests were used to compare TCR breadth between groups. TCRdb took this table from immuneACCESS and kept in-frame rearrangements with V and J called. Such tables lack part of the clones; where checked against another copy, unresolved V genes explain under half of the gap, and the rest is unexplained. That table furnishes V, J and clone size, whereas the DNA furnished D and trimming. Here the sample has 300,000 to 350,000 clones; roughly nine tenths occur a single time. The ten most abundant clones make up around 5.5% of the sample.

Interpreted using the paper, the treatment or condition label stands for: 15 to 20 received Ad26.COV2.S at low or high dose, single or two shots; about 5 received placebo; per-sample allocation not given. Repertoires of vaccine and placebo recipients were sequenced from samples taken on day 63 after the first injection. In Cohort 1b, about two dozen adults aged 18-55 years were enrolled at a single site in Boston, USA, between 29 July and 7 August 2020. Ad26.COV2.S was a replication-incompetent adenovirus type 26 vector that expressed a prefusion-stabilized SARS-CoV-2 spike protein derived from the original Wuhan strain. Overall study results and their limits: According to the authors, total T cell responses may have been underestimated by the TCR breadth and depth analyses. The study was not powered for comparison of responses between vaccine doses or regimens. Higher spike-specific TCR breadth was observed in Ad26.COV2.S recipients than in placebo recipients (P = 0.0014). Non-spike TCR breadth was comparable between vaccine and placebo recipients, consistent with the vaccine containing only spike. Substantial breadth of spike-specific CD8+ and CD4+ T cell responses was reported after vaccination.

The sequence was obtained from a person aged 18-60 years who received the Ad26.COV2.S COVID-19 vaccine or a placebo. The specimen was peripheral blood, collected in a trial of Ad26.COV2.S vaccine versus placebo. The chain was built from TRBV14 and TRBJ2-1, with 10 middle bases fitting TRBD2. The DNA reads TGTGCCAGCAGGGGACTAGCGACTGGTGGGCAGTTCTTC. This gives the protein CASRGLATGGQFF. This CDR3, with the reference TRBV14 and TRBJ2-1 proteins standing in past its ends, gives the full variable domain EAGVTQFPSHSVIEKGQTVTLRCDPISGHDNLYWYRRVMGKEIKFLLHFVKESKQDESGMPNNRFLAERTGGTYSTLKVQPAELEDSGVYFCASRGLATGGQFFGPGTRLTVL.